A single sample is the source of the 22 T cell receptor beta chains below, sequenced in a study of neoadjuvant anti-PD-1 for oral cavity cancer. The data were produced by immunoSEQ multiplex PCR, yet TCRdb's version contains in-frame clones alone and is incomplete. The sample shows more than 13,000 clones, approximately 63% of them seen only once. The sample in question was PBMCs, obtained before nivolumab (anti-PD-1) treatment. Receptors were obtained from a person aged 40-85 years with oral cavity squamous cell carcinoma.

The chain carries TRBV18 and TRBJ2-2; possible D gene TRBD2, 5 bases. V was trimmed by 2 bases and J by 6 bases, leaving 10 bases between them. The CDR3 has 14 residues. Germline V gene sequence: CDR1 KGHSH, CDR2 LQKENI. In nucleotides, the CDR3 is TGTGCCAGCTCACCAGAATGGGGAGCCGGGGAGCTGTTTTTT. This translates into CASSPEWGAGELFF. The full variable domain, rest sourced from reference TRBV18 and TRBJ2-2, is NAGVMQNPRHLVRRRGQEARLRCSPMKGHSHVYWYRQLPEEGLKFMVYLQKENIIDESGMPKERFSAEFPKEGPSILRIQQVVRGDSAAYFCASSPEWGAGELFFGEGSRLTVL.

This clone was counted a few times. The chain has TRBV14 and TRBJ2-2, with 10 bases fitting TRBD2. This CDR3 is built from 17 residues. V gave up 2 bases and J gave up 6 bases; unmatched junction bases: 9. Germline V gives CDR1 SGHDN, CDR2 FVKESK. This CDR3 reads CASSQSEASGSAGELFF. The CDR3 bases are TGTGCCAGCAGCCAAAGTGAAGCTAGCGGGAGTGCCGGGGAGCTGTTTTTT.

This clone was detected only a few times. The rearrangement links TRBV7-9 to TRBJ2-2; 8 bases match TRBD2. The CDR3 is 17 amino acids. Germline CDR1 SEHNR, CDR2 FQNEAQ (reference sequence). The CDR3 protein is CSSLWERGTSNTGELFF. The CDR3 DNA is TGTTCATCCCTGTGGGAGCGGGGGACCTCGAACACCGGGGAGCTGTTTTTT.

The J gene is TRBJ1-2, the V gene TRBV27; D gene uncertain. Trimming pared 4 bases from V and 4 bases from J, leaving 13 bases between. The CDR3 covers 14 residues. In germline, CDR1 is MNHEY, CDR2 SMNVEV (reference sequence). The CDR3 is CASSSVDGSYGYTF. CDR3 bases: TGTGCCAGCAGTTCGGTGGACGGCTCCTATGGCTACACCTTC.

The genes are TRBV27 and TRBJ1-1, with D tentatively TRBD1 (5 bases). The V gene lost 2 bases and the J gene lost 11 bases, with 18 bases spanning the gap. Germline V lookup: CDR1 MNHEY, CDR2 SMNVEV (reference sequence). CDR3 size: 14 residues. CDR3 DNA: TGTGCCAGCAGTTTACTTGGGGGGACCCCGAGGGCTTTCTTT. It is translated as CASSLLGGTPRAFF.

J is TRBJ2-3 and V is TRBV2; D is possibly TRBD2 (6 bases). V was pared by 10 bases and J by 2 bases, with 19 bases between. CDR3 length: 15 residues. Germline-derived CDR1 and CDR2 are SNHLY and FYNNEI. This CDR3 is CATSLTAGPTDTQYF. CDR3 DNA sequence: TGTGCCACCAGCCTAACTGCGGGGCCCACAGATACGCAGTATTTT.

The V call is TRBV11-2, the J call TRBJ1-1; 9 nucleotides agree with TRBD1. V shed 6 bases and J 8 bases; nucleotides not matched to a gene: 4. The CDR3 is made up of 12 amino acids. Per the germline V gene, CDR1 is SGHAT and CDR2 is FQNNGV. This CDR3 is CASRLTGGEAFF. DNA of the CDR3: TGTGCCAGCAGACTAACAGGGGGCGAAGCTTTCTTT.

The V call is TRBV2, the J call TRBJ2-1; 13 bases align to TRBD2. Trimming at V came to 6 bases and at J to 9 bases, leaving 8 bases not matched to a gene. CDR1 is SNHLY, CDR2 FYNNEI, per germline. CDR3 length: 15 amino acids. CDR3 loop: CASSLGGLAGSEQFF. In DNA, the CDR3 is TGTGCCAGCAGCTTGGGGGGACTAGCGGGATCTGAGCAGTTCTTC.

V gene TRBV28 combines with J gene TRBJ2-7; 12 bases are a match to TRBD1. CDR1 is MDHEN and CDR2 is SYDVKM in the germline V gene. This CDR3 contains 18 residues. After removal of 8 bases from V and 2 bases from J, the junction contained 16 bases not matched to a gene. The CDR3 is CASLTPGQGAPGTYEQYF. For the CDR3, the DNA is TGTGCCAGCCTTACCCCGGGACAGGGGGCTCCGGGAACCTACGAGCAGTACTTC.

The chain carries TRBV12-5 and TRBJ2-5, with D unresolved. V was trimmed by 2 bases and J by 4 bases, leaving 11 bases between them. This CDR3 comprises 14 residues. The germline CDR1 and CDR2 sequences are LGHNT and FRNRAP. In nucleotides, the CDR3 is TGTGCTAGTGGTTTGTCGTGGAACCCAGAGACCCAGTACTTC. Amino acids: CASGLSWNPETQYF.

This chain links TRBV28 with TRBJ1-1; a weak D match, TRBD1 (5 bases). CDR1 MDHEN and CDR2 SYDVKM come from the germline V gene. Trimming removed 2 bases from V and 4 bases from J, with 14 bases in between. The CDR3 length is 15 residues. The CDR3 DNA reads TGTGCCAGCAGTTTAGATCAGGGCTCTACCACTGAAGCTTTCTTT. It translates to CASSLDQGSTTEAFF. Together with reference TRBV28 and TRBJ1-1, the CDR3 gives the full variable domain: DVKVTQSSRYLVKRTGEKVFLECVQDMDHENMFWYRQDPGLGLRLIYFSYDVKMKEKGDIPEGYSVSREKKERFSLILESASTNQTSMYLCASSLDQGSTTEAFFGQGTRLTVV.

This clone was recorded once. The chain employs TRBV29-1 and TRBJ1-1; tentative D call: TRBD1 (5 bases). V was cut by 7 bases and J by 0 bases, with 12 bases left in between. The CDR3 totals 13 residues. CDR1 SQVTM and CDR2 ANQGSEA come from the germline V gene. The CDR3 region has the DNA TGCAGCGCCGGGGCCGACCTGAACACTGAAGCTTTCTTT. Translated, it gives CSAGADLNTEAFF.

This chain joins TRBV28 and TRBJ2-7; no definite D call. The germline V gene encodes CDR1 MDHEN and CDR2 SYDVKM. V dropped 2 bases and J dropped 0 bases, with 11 bases sitting between them. This CDR3 has 15 amino acids. The CDR3 loop reads CASSLGAYSSYEQYF. The CDR3 nucleotides read TGTGCCAGCAGTTTAGGTGCATACAGCTCCTACGAGCAGTACTTC.

The genes are TRBV2 and TRBJ1-1; D remains unclear. With 10 bases removed from V and 8 bases from J, the gap between germline ends came to 14 bases. The CDR3 sequence is 11 residues long. Germline loops: CDR1 SNHLY, CDR2 FYNNEI. The CDR3 nucleotides are TGTGCCACCAGAGAGGAGACAGAAGCTTTCTTT. It yields the protein CATREETEAFF.

The chain uses TRBV6-5 and TRBJ2-2; no clear D gene. CDR1 is MNHEY, CDR2 SVGAGI, per germline. Between the trimmed V and J ends, which lost 0 bases and 4 bases, there was a span of 3 bases. The CDR3 runs 13 residues. This CDR3 is CASSYSGTGELFF. Here the CDR3 DNA reads TGTGCCAGCAGTTACTCAGGCACCGGGGAGCTGTTTTTT.

The chain carries TRBV6-5 and TRBJ2-7, with D maybe TRBD2 (5 bases). The CDR3 loop spans 14 amino acids. Between the trimmed V and J ends, which lost 2 bases and 3 bases, there was a span of 11 bases. The germline V gene has CDR1 MNHEY and CDR2 SVGAGI. The DNA for the CDR3 is TGTGCCAGCAGTTACGGAGCGGAATTCTACGAGCAGTACTTC. It yields the protein CASSYGAEFYEQYF.

This clone appeared once. The chain recombines TRBV11-2 with TRBJ2-2, with 11 bases fitting TRBD2. The CDR3 totals 18 residues. J lost 4 bases, V lost 0 bases, and 7 bases had no gene match. The germline gives CDR1 SGHAT, CDR2 FQNNGV. The DNA of the CDR3 is TGTGCCAGCAGCTTAGATCAGAGACTAGCGGGGCTCACCGGGGAGCTGTTTTTT. Its protein is CASSLDQRLAGLTGELFF.

Only one count was recorded for this clone. The chain is built from TRBV12-2 and TRBJ2-7; the listed D gene, TRBD2, was not tested against the DNA. TRBV12-2 is a pseudogene locus. The CDR3 spans 16 residues. The CDR3 protein is CASRSRGGQASYEQYF. The CDR3 DNA is TGTGCAAGTCGCTCCAGGGGAGGGCAGGCCTCCTACGAGCAGTACTTC.

The V gene is TRBV6-5, the J gene TRBJ1-1, with a possible D match to TRBD1 (5 bases). Germline V gene data show CDR1 as MNHEY and CDR2 as SVGAGI. There are 15 residues in the CDR3. V gave up 6 bases and J gave up 0 bases, with 14 bases separating them. CDR3 residues: CASSLRPGVNTEAFF. The CDR3 DNA sequence: TGTGCCAGCAGCTTACGTCCGGGGGTGAACACTGAAGCTTTCTTT.

The V gene is TRBV5-1, the J gene TRBJ1-2; no clear D gene. The CDR3 length is 15 residues. Germline V gene lookup returns CDR1 SGHRS and CDR2 YFSETQ. The V end was cut by 0 bases, the J end by 4 bases, with 13 bases between. CDR3 nucleotides: TGCGCCAGCAGCTTGGACCCACAACCTCGCTATGGCTACACCTTC. Amino acids: CASSLDPQPRYGYTF.

This clone was recorded a few times. The rearrangement uses TRBV28 and TRBJ1-1, with D uncertain. Germline CDR1 reads MDHEN; CDR2 reads SYDVKM. The ends were cut back, 2 bases at V and 8 bases at J, with 6 bases in the middle. The CDR3 loop spans 11 amino acids. CDR3 bases: TGTGCCAGCAGTTTAGGAAAGGAAGCTTTCTTT. Translated, it gives CASSLGKEAFF.

This clone occurred a few times. Written as DNA, the CDR3 is TGTGCCCGGGGACAACAGAACACTGAAGCTTTCTTT. This translates into CARGQQNTEAFF. The chain links TRBV30 to TRBJ1-1; TRBD1 is a possible D gene (6 bases). This CDR3 is built from 12 residues. Germline-derived CDR1 and CDR2 are GTSNPN and SVGIG (reference sequence). V lost 8 bases and J 1 base, leaving 11 bases between the germline ends.